This T cell receptor (beta chain) emerged from a study of OX40 agonist ivuxolimab in advanced cancers. This clone was counted a single time. CDR1 is MNHNY and CDR2 is SVGAGI in the germline V gene (reference sequence). The CDR3 extends over 16 amino acids. V dropped 0 bases and J dropped 7 bases, with 13 bases sitting between them. Sequencing used immunoSEQ multiplex PCR; TCRdb keeps in-frame clones, though not all of them. This table holds roughly 67,000 clones, about 92% found once. Blood sampling took place at baseline, cycle 4 day 1, and cycle 7 day 1. The TCR was taken from an adult with an advanced solid tumor such as melanoma, head and neck, liver or kidney cancer. Sequenced material: CD4+ or CD8+ T cells sorted from blood, taken in a trial of the OX40 agonist ivuxolimab. The J gene is TRBJ1-6, the V gene TRBV6-6, with D unresolved. The CDR3 is CASSYSVGFSNSPLHF. The CDR3 nucleotides are TGTGCCAGCAGTTACTCGGTCGGTTTCTCAAATTCACCCCTCCACTTT.